One and the same sample provided the 27 T cell receptor beta chains below, sequenced in a study of T cell responses to AZD1222 COVID-19 vaccine (dated by TCRdb to the early 2020s). The sample's time point label is to be understood as: baseline before first vaccination. Library creation used the immunoSEQ multiplex PCR assay. The table comes from immuneACCESS by way of TCRdb, which keeps in-frame sequences with V and J called. Part of the clones is missing from these tables; in studies checked, under half for an unresolved V gene and the rest for unknown reasons. A total of roughly 200,000 clones appear in this sample, 80% to 95% of them only once. The ten largest clones add up to 1% to 1.5% of the sample. Specimen: peripheral blood, collected on day 0 of AZD1222 vaccination. The receptors were gathered from an adult in good health.

This chain joins TRBV24-1 and TRBJ2-3, with 11 bases aligning to TRBD1. This CDR3 spans 15 amino acids. The V gene's germline CDR1 is KGHDR and CDR2 SFDVKD. V shed 5 bases, J shed 4 bases, and the junction held 4 bases outside the gene matches. CDR3 region: CATSARDRGADTQYF. The CDR3 DNA follows: TGTGCCACCAGTGCCCGGGACAGGGGGGCAGATACGCAGTATTTT.

This chain uses TRBV5-1 with TRBJ1-2, with TRBD1 identical over 7 bases. V shed 2 bases and J 1 base; nucleotides not matched to a gene: 2. CDR1 and CDR2 (germline): SGHRS, YFSETQ. The length of the CDR3 is 14 residues. CDR3 sequence (DNA): TGCGCCAGCAGCTTACAGGGGCATAACTATGGCTACACCTTC. Translating gives CASSLQGHNYGYTF.

The CDR3 bases are TGTGCCAGCACGCCGGGCCGTACCGCGGGAGGGCAGTTCTTC. This translates into CASTPGRTAGGQFF. The chain combines TRBV28 with TRBJ2-1; the match to TRBD2 covers 8 bases. V lost 7 bases, J lost 12 bases, and 14 bases stayed unmatched. Germline loops: CDR1 MDHEN, CDR2 SYDVKM. The CDR3 spans 14 residues.

This chain links TRBV6-1 with TRBJ2-7; possibly TRBD1 or TRBD2 for D (5 bases each). The germline gives CDR1 MNHNS, CDR2 SASEGT. The CDR3 has 15 residues. Trimming pared 3 bases from V and 0 bases from J, leaving 12 bases between. Here the CDR3 DNA reads TGTGCCAGCAGTGAGTTCAGAGGGGTCTCCTACGAGCAGTACTTC. Protein: CASSEFRGVSYEQYF.

V is TRBV7-2 and J is TRBJ1-4; possible D gene TRBD1, 5 bases. V was pared by 4 bases and J by 4 bases, with 13 bases between. This CDR3 has 15 residues. Germline V gives CDR1 SGHTA, CDR2 FQGNSA. CDR3 in DNA: TGTGCCAGCAGCTCCCGCCAGGGAGGTAATGAAAAACTGTTTTTT. Amino acid sequence: CASSSRQGGNEKLFF.

As regards this clone: This sample includes further DNA sequences coding for the same CDR3. The chain couples TRBV18 to TRBJ1-1; no firm D call. The CDR3 loop spans 13 amino acids. In germline, CDR1 is KGHSH, CDR2 LQKENI. The V and J ends lost 3 bases and 4 bases respectively, with 9 bases between them. The CDR3 here is CASSPGEGTEAFF. Here the CDR3 DNA reads TGTGCCAGCTCACCGGGCGAGGGCACTGAAGCTTTCTTT.

This clone was seen more than once but under ten times. The V call is TRBV3-1 (or the pseudogene TRBV3-2), the J call TRBJ2-2; 7 bases agree with TRBD2. V dropped 6 bases and J dropped 0; count of bases not matched to a gene: 7. Germline V gene lookup returns CDR1 LGHDT and CDR2 YNNKEL (reference sequence). This CDR3 spans 16 amino acids. In DNA, the CDR3 is TGTGCCAGCAGACTCGGGGGGTCAACGAACACCGGGGAGCTGTTTTTT. Translated, it gives CASRLGGSTNTGELFF.

V and J are TRBV6-5 and TRBJ2-7, with 13 nucleotides matching TRBD2. V was pared by 6 bases and J by 4 bases, with 6 bases of the junction left unmatched. CDR3 length equals 15 residues. CDR1 MNHEY and CDR2 SVGAGI come from the germline V gene. The CDR3 region is CASSRLAGGPYEQYF. The CDR3 nucleotides read TGTGCCAGCAGCAGACTAGCGGGGGGACCATACGAGCAGTACTTC.

This clone was observed a single time. J is TRBJ2-7 and V is TRBV5-1; a weak D match, TRBD2 (5 bases). Per germline, CDR1 SGHRS and CDR2 YFSETQ. This CDR3 has 14 residues. The V gene lost 1 base and the J gene lost 2 bases, with 10 bases spanning the gap. CDR3 bases: TGCGCCAGCAGCTTGTTTGACGGGACCTACGAGCAGTACTTC. It codes for CASSLFDGTYEQYF.

The chain joins TRBV25-1 to TRBJ1-3, with TRBD1 as a possible D gene (5 bases). The CDR3 totals 14 residues. Deletions cut 3 bases from V and 4 bases from J, with 10 bases between. Germline CDR1 is MGHDK and CDR2 is SYGVNS. The DNA of the CDR3 is TGTGCCAGCAGTGACTGGACATACGGAAACACCATATATTTT. Translation gives CASSDWTYGNTIYF.

This clone was found once. The V call is TRBV6-2 or TRBV6-3, the J call TRBJ2-2; D ambiguous. This CDR3 has 17 amino acids. Trimming shortened V by 0 bases and J by 0 bases, and 11 bases separated the two germline ends. From germline, CDR1 is MNHEY and CDR2 SVGEGT. The DNA for the CDR3 is TGTGCCAGCAGTTACTCCCTTAGGGCGGCGAACACCGGGGAGCTGTTTTTT. The encoded protein is CASSYSLRAANTGELFF.

Only a few counts were recorded for this clone. CDR3 sequence (DNA): TGTGCCAGCAGTCCACAGGGGAGCGGCGAGCAGTACTTC. Translation gives CASSPQGSGEQYF. The rearrangement joins TRBV7-7 to TRBJ2-7; 7 bases map to TRBD1. The CDR3 loop spans 13 amino acids. Germline lookup yields CDR1 SSHAT and CDR2 FNYEAQ (reference sequence). Trimming took 6 bases from V and 6 from J; bases not matched to a gene: 8.

The sample holds one count of this clone. The genes are TRBV20-1 and TRBJ1-2; D is ambiguous. The ends were cut back, 5 bases at V and 4 bases at J, with 8 bases in the middle. This CDR3 has 11 amino acids. The germline V gene has CDR1 DFQATT and CDR2 SNEGSKA (reference sequence). The CDR3 loop reads CSALAGYGYTF. In DNA, the CDR3 is TGCAGTGCTTTAGCAGGCTATGGCTACACCTTC.

V usage is TRBV30 and J usage is TRBJ1-5; TRBD1 is a possible D gene (5 bases). The CDR3 is 13 residues long. The ends were cut back, 1 base at V and 5 bases at J, with 9 bases in the middle. The germline gives CDR1 GTSNPN, CDR2 SVGIG (reference sequence). The CDR3 DNA reads as TGTGCCTGGAGTGGAGGGGTGGATCAGCCCCAGCATTTT. Protein sequence: CAWSGGVDQPQHF. The full variable domain, in which reference TRBV30 and TRBJ1-5 provide the parts outside the CDR3, is SQTIHQWPATLVQPVGSPLSLECTVEGTSNPNLYWYRQAAGRGLQLLFYSVGIGQISSEVPQNLSASRPQDRQFILSSKKLLLSDSGFYLCAWSGGVDQPQHFGDGTRLSIL.

The V and J genes are TRBV7-9 and TRBJ2-1; possibly TRBD1 or TRBD2 for D (5 bases each). The V gene's germline CDR1 is SEHNR and CDR2 FQNEAQ (reference sequence). The CDR3 extends over 14 amino acids. The V gene lost 1 base and the J gene lost 8 bases, with 12 bases spanning the gap. CDR3 DNA: TGTGCCAGCAGCTTAGGGACATGGCGGGATGAGCAGTTCTTC. Protein sequence: CASSLGTWRDEQFF.

The chain uses TRBV7-9 and TRBJ1-1, with D unclear. This CDR3 comprises 13 residues. Germline V gene lookup returns CDR1 SEHNR and CDR2 FQNEAQ (reference sequence). V lost 5 bases, J lost 3 bases, and 10 bases lay in between. The CDR3 coding sequence is TGTGCCAGCAGCCTGATAGGATACACTGAAGCTTTCTTT. Protein product: CASSLIGYTEAFF.

This rearrangement joins TRBV6-5 to TRBJ1-2; no firm D call. Germline V gene lookup returns CDR1 MNHEY and CDR2 SVGAGI. The CDR3 contains 15 residues. The V end lost 1 base, the J end lost 0 bases, and 9 bases lay between the germline ends. This CDR3 reads CASSYLQISNYGYTF. The CDR3 nucleotides are TGTGCCAGCAGTTACTTACAGATTTCTAACTATGGCTACACCTTC.

The CDR3 nucleotides read TGTGCTAGTGGTCCGAGGACAGGGGCCCCGCCTTATAGCAATCAGCCCCAGCATTTT. Its protein is CASGPRTGAPPYSNQPQHF. The rearrangement links TRBV12-5 to TRBJ1-5; 9 nucleotides line up with TRBD1. Losses at the gene ends were 5 bases for V and 0 bases for J; bases not matched to a gene: 14. This CDR3 spans 19 amino acids. Germline CDR1 is LGHNT and CDR2 is FRNRAP. Drawing the rest from reference TRBV12-5 and TRBJ1-5, the complete variable domain is DARVTQTPRHKVTEMGQEVTMRCQPILGHNTVFWYRQTMMQGLELLAYFRNRAPLDDSGMPKDRFSAEMPDATLATLKIQPSEPRDSAVYFCASGPRTGAPPYSNQPQHFGDGTRLSIL.

This clone was seen once. V gene TRBV7-9 combines with J gene TRBJ1-2; TRBD1 might be the D (6 bases). The V end was cut by 5 bases, the J end by 4 bases, with 23 bases between. Germline CDR1 and CDR2: SEHNR and FQNEAQ (reference sequence). This CDR3 spans 17 amino acids. CDR3 coding DNA: TGTGCCAGCAGCGAGAAGGGAACCAGGGGCCCCTCCTATGGCTACACCTTC. Protein: CASSEKGTRGPSYGYTF.

The chain links TRBV19 to TRBJ1-2; tentative D call: TRBD1 (5 bases). Trimming shortened V by 6 bases and J by 1 base, and 12 bases separated the two germline ends. This CDR3 comprises 14 residues. The germline V gene encodes CDR1 LNHDA and CDR2 SQIVND (reference sequence). CDR3 sequence reads: CASRGTGYNYGYTF. The CDR3 coding sequence is TGTGCCAGTAGGGGAACAGGCTATAACTATGGCTACACCTTC.

J is TRBJ2-5 and V is TRBV19; 8 bases fit TRBD2. This CDR3 spans 14 amino acids. Germline CDR1 LNHDA, CDR2 SQIVND (reference sequence). V trimming: 7 bases; J trimming: 6 bases; junction bases outside the gene matches: 10. The CDR3 nucleotides are TGTGCCAGTACCCCGGGGGGGGACATCAAGACCCAGTACTTC. This codes for CASTPGGDIKTQYF. The variable domain in full, completed from reference TRBV19 and TRBJ2-5, reads DGGITQSPKYLFRKEGQNVTLSCEQNLNHDAMYWYRQDPGQGLRLIYYSQIVNDFQKGDIAEGYSVSREKKESFPLTVTSAQKNPTAFYLCASTPGGDIKTQYFGPGTRLLVL.

J is TRBJ2-6 and V is TRBV5-1; 7 bases agree with TRBD2. This CDR3 has 13 residues. V was pared by 2 bases and J by 8 bases, with 1 base of the junction left unmatched. Germline CDR1 reads SGHRS; CDR2 reads YFSETQ. The DNA of the CDR3 is TGCGCCAGCAGCTTCGGGACTACCAACGTCCTGACTTTC. It yields the protein CASSFGTTNVLTF.

Turning to this clone: Within the sample, other DNA sequences also encode this same CDR3. The chain uses TRBV7-8 and TRBJ1-1; D gene uncertain. V lost 5 bases and J 1 base, leaving 8 bases between the germline ends. The CDR3 loop spans 13 amino acids. Germline CDR1 is SGHVS and CDR2 is FQNEAQ. CDR3 sequence: CASSRSENTEAFF. DNA of the CDR3: TGTGCCAGCAGCAGATCTGAGAACACTGAAGCTTTCTTT.

This clone was detected only once. The genes are TRBV28 and TRBJ1-5; D is unclear. V shed 3 bases and J shed 4 bases, with 7 bases lying between them. The CDR3 is 13 residues long. Germline assignment: CDR1 MDHEN and CDR2 SYDVKM. The CDR3 loop is CASSFQVNQPQHF. The CDR3 nucleotides read TGTGCCAGCAGTTTTCAGGTGAATCAGCCCCAGCATTTT.

The chain combines TRBV27 with TRBJ1-1; perhaps TRBD1 as D (6 bases). Germline CDR1 MNHEY, CDR2 SMNVEV (reference sequence). Trimming removed 6 bases at V and 3 bases at J, with 17 bases between. This CDR3 region has 15 residues. The CDR3 region is CASRDLGGGDTEAFF. For the CDR3, the DNA is TGTGCCAGCAGGGATCTAGGGGGAGGGGACACTGAAGCTTTCTTT.

A remark on this clone: Other nucleotide sequences from this sample produce the same CDR3. The chain uses TRBV5-1 and TRBJ1-5, with D maybe TRBD1 (5 bases). The ends were cut back, 0 bases at V and 7 bases at J, with 11 bases in the middle. The germline V gene encodes CDR1 SGHRS and CDR2 YFSETQ. The CDR3 has 14 residues. The CDR3 nucleotides read TGCGCCAGCAGCTTGGGAGGGGTGGGCCAGCCCCAGCATTTT. This sequence encodes CASSLGGVGQPQHF.

This chain connects TRBV5-1 to TRBJ2-7; the match to TRBD1 covers 9 bases. J gave up 0 bases and V 4 bases, and 2 bases lay outside the gene matches. Germline V lookup: CDR1 SGHRS, CDR2 YFSETQ. The length of the CDR3 is 14 residues. CDR3 loop: CASSGQGSSYEQYF. The CDR3 coding sequence is TGCGCCAGCAGCGGACAGGGGAGCTCCTACGAGCAGTACTTC.